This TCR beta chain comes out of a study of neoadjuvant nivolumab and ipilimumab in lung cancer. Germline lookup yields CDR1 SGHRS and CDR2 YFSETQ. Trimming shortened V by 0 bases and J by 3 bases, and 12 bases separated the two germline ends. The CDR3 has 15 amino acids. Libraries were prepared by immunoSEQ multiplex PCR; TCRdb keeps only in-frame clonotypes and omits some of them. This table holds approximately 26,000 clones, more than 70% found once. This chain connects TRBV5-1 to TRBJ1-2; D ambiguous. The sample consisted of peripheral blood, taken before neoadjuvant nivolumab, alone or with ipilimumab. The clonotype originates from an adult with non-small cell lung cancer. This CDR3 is CASSLGGAPHYGYTF. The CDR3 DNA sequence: TGCGCCAGCAGCTTGGGTGGAGCCCCTCACTATGGCTACACCTTC.